This TCR beta chain originates from a study of blood T cells in healthy people across ages. At the level of the study: Researchers report that template switching captured about one barcoded beta molecule per two T cells.

Broader study findings: Total diversity from one million sequenced T cells was likely underestimated.

This CDR3 is 16 amino acids long. Germline V gene data show CDR1 as SNHLY and CDR2 as FYNNEI. V trimming: 7 bases; J trimming: 0 bases; junction bases outside the gene matches: 4. As for this clonotype: The antigen remains unidentified.

Each sample used at least 7 million PBMCs. Samples each yielded at least 6 micrograms of total RNA. For the second PCR, which ran for about 7 to 11 cycles, a sample-barcoded 5' primer and a J-beta primer mix were used. TCRdb analysed the 5' RACE reads with MiXCR anew, one entry per CDR3 protein. The sample holds roughly 700,000 distinct CDR3 sequences, approximately 49% seen once. The sequence was collected from a woman aged 55-70 years in good health. The J gene is TRBJ2-2, the V gene TRBV2; 11 bases match TRBD2. The specimen was blood. The CDR3 spells CASKEGLAANTGELFF. CDR3 in DNA: TGTGCCAGCAAGGAGGGACTAGCGGCGAACACCGGGGAGCTGTTTTTT.